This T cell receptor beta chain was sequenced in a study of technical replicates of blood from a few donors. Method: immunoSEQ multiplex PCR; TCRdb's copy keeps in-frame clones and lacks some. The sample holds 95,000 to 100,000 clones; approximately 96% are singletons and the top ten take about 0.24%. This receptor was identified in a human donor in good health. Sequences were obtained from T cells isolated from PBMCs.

CDR3 nucleotides: TGCGCCAGCAGCTCCACCGGGACAGGGGTATACACTGAAGCTTTCTTT. It yields the protein CASSSTGTGVYTEAFF. The chain has TRBV5-1 and TRBJ1-1, with 10 bases that match TRBD1. This CDR3 region has 16 residues. Germline V gives CDR1 SGHRS, CDR2 YFSETQ. The junction had 8 bases not matched to a gene; V was cut back by 3 bases and J by 3 bases.